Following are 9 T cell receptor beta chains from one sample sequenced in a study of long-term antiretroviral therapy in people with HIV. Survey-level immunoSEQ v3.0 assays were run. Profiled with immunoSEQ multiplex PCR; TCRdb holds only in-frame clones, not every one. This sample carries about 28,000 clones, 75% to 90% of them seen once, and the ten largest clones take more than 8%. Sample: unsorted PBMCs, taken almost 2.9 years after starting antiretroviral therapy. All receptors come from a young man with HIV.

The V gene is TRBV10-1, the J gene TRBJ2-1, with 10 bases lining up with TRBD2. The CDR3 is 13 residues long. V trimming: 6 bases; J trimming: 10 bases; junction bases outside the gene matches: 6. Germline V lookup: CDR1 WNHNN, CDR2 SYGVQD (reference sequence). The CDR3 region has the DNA TGCGCCAGCAGGCCAGCGGGGGGGCAGGAGCAGTTCTTC. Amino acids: CASRPAGGQEQFF.

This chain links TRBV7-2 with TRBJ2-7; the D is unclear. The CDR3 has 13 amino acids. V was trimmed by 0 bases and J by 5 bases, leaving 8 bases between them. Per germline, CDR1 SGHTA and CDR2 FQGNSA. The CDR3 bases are TGTGCCAGCAGCTTAGCTTCCCCTGACGAGCAGTACTTC. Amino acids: CASSLASPDEQYF.

The CDR3 loop is CASSFGQGEETQYF. The CDR3 DNA follows: TGTGCCAGCAGCTTCGGACAGGGTGAGGAGACCCAGTACTTC. The chain employs TRBV11-1 and TRBJ2-5, with 8 bases that match TRBD1. Germline V CDR1 and CDR2: SGHAT, FQDESV (reference sequence). The CDR3 is 14 amino acids. With 3 bases clipped from V and 5 bases from J, the junction kept 5 bases outside the gene matches.

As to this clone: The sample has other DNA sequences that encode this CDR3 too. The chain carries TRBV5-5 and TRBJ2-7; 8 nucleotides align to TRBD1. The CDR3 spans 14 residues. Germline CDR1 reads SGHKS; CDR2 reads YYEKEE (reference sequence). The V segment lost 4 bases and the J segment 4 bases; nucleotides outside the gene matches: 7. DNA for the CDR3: TGTGCCAGCAGCCCGCCGACAGGGGATTACGAGCAGTACTTC. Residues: CASSPPTGDYEQYF.

The CDR3, as DNA: TGTGCCAGCAGGGGACCCGGGTGGGGGATCGGCAATGAGCAGTTCTTC. It is translated as CASRGPGWGIGNEQFF. The chain carries TRBV2 and TRBJ2-1; D is perhaps TRBD1 or TRBD2 (5 bases each). The CDR3 spans 16 residues. Germline assignment: CDR1 SNHLY and CDR2 FYNNEI. V dropped 6 bases and J dropped 6 bases, with 21 bases sitting between them.

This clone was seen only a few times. CDR3 in amino acids: CASSQDRGSSYNSPLHF. The DNA for the CDR3 is TGCGCCAGCAGCCAGGACAGGGGTAGCTCCTATAATTCACCCCTCCACTTT. The chain combines TRBV4-1 with TRBJ1-6, with 9 bases lining up with TRBD1. The germline V gene has CDR1 MGHRA and CDR2 YSYEKL. The V gene end was trimmed by 3 bases and the J gene end by 0 bases; junction bases not matched to a gene: 3. This CDR3 spans 17 amino acids.

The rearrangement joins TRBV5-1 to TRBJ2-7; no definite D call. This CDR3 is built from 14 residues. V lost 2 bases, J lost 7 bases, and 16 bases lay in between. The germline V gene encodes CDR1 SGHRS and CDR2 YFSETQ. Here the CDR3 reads CASSLSQAVGEQYF. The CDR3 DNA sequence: TGCGCCAGCAGCTTAAGTCAGGCCGTCGGGGAGCAGTACTTC.

CDR3 bases: TGCGCCAGCAGCTTGAGGGAGCTGACAGATACGCAGTATTTT. Amino acid sequence: CASSLRELTDTQYF. This chain links TRBV5-1 with TRBJ2-3, with D possibly TRBD2 on 5 matching bases. There are 14 residues in the CDR3. Trimming took 1 base from V and 3 from J, leaving 9 bases between them. Germline V lookup: CDR1 SGHRS, CDR2 YFSETQ.

The CDR3 spells CASSLEGRRALTAPTNEKLFF. The CDR3 DNA sequence: TGCGCCAGCAGCTTGGAAGGCCGACGGGCCTTAACCGCGCCAACTAATGAAAAACTGTTTTTT. The chain combines TRBV5-1 with TRBJ1-4; D unresolved. The CDR3 is 21 amino acids. V was clipped by 0 bases and J by 0 bases, with 24 bases between them. Germline-derived CDR1 and CDR2 are SGHRS and YFSETQ.